The present entry profiles one TCR beta chain with its context. The data were taken from a study of shared clonotypes between healthy human individuals. Trimming removed 0 bases at V and 5 bases at J, with 10 bases between. CDR1 and CDR2 (germline): LNHNV, YYDKDF (reference sequence). The CDR3 totals 15 residues. Donors were Caucasian adults residing in Nashville, Tennessee, USA. Genomic DNA of each subset was evenly split across several immunoSEQ plates. TCRdb keeps only in-frame clones here, not all; method: immunoSEQ multiplex PCR. This sample carries about 2.3 million clones, 80% to 95% of them seen once, and the ten largest clones take 0.39%.

The source of this sequence is a man between 18 and 29 years old in good health. Some clones in this sample may be carry-over from other donors' samples. Sequences were obtained from naive CD4+ T cells from PBMCs. Described subset: CD45RA+ positively selected. The chain recombines TRBV15 with TRBJ1-4; D gene ambiguous. The CDR3 spells CATSRDPGKNEKLFF. DNA of the CDR3: TGTGCCACCAGCAGAGATCCGGGAAAGAATGAAAAACTGTTTTTT.